This TCR beta chain was recorded in a study of shared clonotypes between healthy human individuals. Study-wide background: The study enrolled a couple of women and three men aged 18 to 49.

The method was immunoSEQ multiplex PCR; TCRdb's version includes in-frame clones alone and lacks a portion of them. The sample has 520,000 or so clones, roughly 78% seen once. CDR1 is MDHEN and CDR2 is SYDVKM in the germline V gene. V was pared by 8 bases and J by 6 bases, with 11 bases of the junction left unmatched. CDR3 length: 14 residues. The sequence was obtained from a woman in her thirties or forties in good health. Some clones in this sample may be carry-over from other donors' samples. Sequencing was done on a sample of PBMCs. The V and J genes are TRBV28 and TRBJ2-7, with 9 bases that match TRBD1. CDR3 DNA sequence: TGTGCCAGCGGCCCGGGACAGGGTGTCGCCGAGCAGTACTTC. Translation gives CASGPGQGVAEQYF.